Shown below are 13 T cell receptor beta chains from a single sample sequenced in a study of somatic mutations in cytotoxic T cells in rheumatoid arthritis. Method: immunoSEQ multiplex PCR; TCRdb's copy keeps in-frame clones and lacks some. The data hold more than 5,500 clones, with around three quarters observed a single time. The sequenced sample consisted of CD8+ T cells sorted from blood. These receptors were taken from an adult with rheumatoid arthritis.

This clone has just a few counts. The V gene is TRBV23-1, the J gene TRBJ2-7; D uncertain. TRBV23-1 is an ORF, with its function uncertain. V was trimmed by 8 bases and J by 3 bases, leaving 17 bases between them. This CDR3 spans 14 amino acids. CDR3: CASSVTALGYEQYF. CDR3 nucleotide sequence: TGCGCCAGCTCCGTAACTGCTCTGGGCTACGAGCAGTACTTC.

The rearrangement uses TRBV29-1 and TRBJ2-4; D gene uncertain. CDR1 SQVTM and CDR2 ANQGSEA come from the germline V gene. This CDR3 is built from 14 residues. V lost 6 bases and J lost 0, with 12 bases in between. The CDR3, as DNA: TGCAGCGTAGCAAGGGCCCAAGCCAAAAACATTCAGTACTTC. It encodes CSVARAQAKNIQYF. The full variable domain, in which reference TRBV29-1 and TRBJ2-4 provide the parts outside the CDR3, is SAVISQKPSRDICQRGTSLTIQCQVDSQVTMMFWYRQQPGQSLTLIATANQGSEATYESGFVIDKFPISRPNLTFSTLTVSNMSPEDSSIYLCSVARAQAKNIQYFGAGTRLSVL.

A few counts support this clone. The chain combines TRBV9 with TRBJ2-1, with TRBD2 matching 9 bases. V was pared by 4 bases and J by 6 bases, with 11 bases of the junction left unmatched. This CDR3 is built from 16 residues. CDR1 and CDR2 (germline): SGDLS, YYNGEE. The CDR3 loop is CASSHLGGRGVNEQFF. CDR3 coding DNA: TGTGCCAGCAGCCACCTGGGCGGGAGGGGGGTCAATGAGCAGTTCTTC.

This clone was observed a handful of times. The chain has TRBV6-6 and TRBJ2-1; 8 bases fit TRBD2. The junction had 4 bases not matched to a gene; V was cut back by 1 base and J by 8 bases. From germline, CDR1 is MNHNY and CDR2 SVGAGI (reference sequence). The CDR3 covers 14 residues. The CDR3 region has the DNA TGTGCCAGCAGTTACTTAGCGGGAAGGGATGAGCAGTTCTTC. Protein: CASSYLAGRDEQFF.

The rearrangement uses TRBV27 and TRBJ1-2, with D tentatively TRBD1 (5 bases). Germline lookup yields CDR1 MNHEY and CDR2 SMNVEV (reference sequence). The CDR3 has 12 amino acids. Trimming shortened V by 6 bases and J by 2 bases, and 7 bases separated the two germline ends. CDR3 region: CASSRGNYGYTF. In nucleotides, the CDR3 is TGTGCCAGCAGCCGGGGGAACTATGGCTACACCTTC.

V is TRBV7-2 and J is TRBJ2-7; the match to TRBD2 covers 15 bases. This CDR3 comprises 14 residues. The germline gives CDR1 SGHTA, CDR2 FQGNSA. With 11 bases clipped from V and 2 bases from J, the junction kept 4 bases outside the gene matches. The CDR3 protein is CAGGTSGGTYEQYF. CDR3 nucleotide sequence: TGTGCCGGCGGGACTAGCGGGGGGACCTACGAGCAGTACTTC.

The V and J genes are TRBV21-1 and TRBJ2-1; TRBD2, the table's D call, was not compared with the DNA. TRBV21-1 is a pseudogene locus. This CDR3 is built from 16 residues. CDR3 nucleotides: TGTGCCAGCAGCGGTGGTGATAGCGGGCTCACCAATGAGCAGTTCTTC. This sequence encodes CASSGGDSGLTNEQFF.

CDR3 residues: CAWSESVREPQHF. CDR3 bases: TGTGCCTGGAGTGAGAGCGTACGTGAACCCCAGCATTTT. The chain combines TRBV30 with TRBJ1-5; D ambiguous. Germline V gene data show CDR1 as GTSNPN and CDR2 as SVGIG (reference sequence). Deletions cut 1 base from V and 10 bases from J, with 14 bases between. The CDR3 consists of 13 residues.

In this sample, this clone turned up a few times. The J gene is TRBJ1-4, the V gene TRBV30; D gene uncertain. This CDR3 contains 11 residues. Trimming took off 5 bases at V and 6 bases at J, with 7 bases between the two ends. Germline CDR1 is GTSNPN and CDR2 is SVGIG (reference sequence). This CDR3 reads CAWALDEKLFF. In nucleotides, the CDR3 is TGTGCCTGGGCCCTTGATGAAAAACTGTTTTTT.

CDR3 region: CASSIEAGVGYEQYF. The CDR3 nucleotides are TGTGCCAGTAGTATAGAGGCCGGGGTGGGCTACGAGCAGTACTTC. This sequence joins TRBV19 and TRBJ2-7; the D gene is possibly TRBD2 (5 bases). The CDR3 runs 15 residues. V lost 0 bases, J lost 3 bases, and 12 bases lay in between. From germline, CDR1 is LNHDA and CDR2 SQIVND (reference sequence).

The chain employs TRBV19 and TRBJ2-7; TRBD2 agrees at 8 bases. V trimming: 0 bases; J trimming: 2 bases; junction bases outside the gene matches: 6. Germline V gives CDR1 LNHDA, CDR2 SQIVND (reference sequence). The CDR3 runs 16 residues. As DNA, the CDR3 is TGTGCCAGTAGTATAGAAGGCACTAGCGGACCCTACGAGCAGTACTTC. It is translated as CASSIEGTSGPYEQYF.

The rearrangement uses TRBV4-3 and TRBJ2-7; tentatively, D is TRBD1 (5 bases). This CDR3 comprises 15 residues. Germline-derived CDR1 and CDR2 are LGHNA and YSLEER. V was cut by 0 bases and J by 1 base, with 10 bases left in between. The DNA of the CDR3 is TGCGCCAGCAGCCAAGATCGCGCAGGGTCCTACGAGCAGTACTTC. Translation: CASSQDRAGSYEQYF.

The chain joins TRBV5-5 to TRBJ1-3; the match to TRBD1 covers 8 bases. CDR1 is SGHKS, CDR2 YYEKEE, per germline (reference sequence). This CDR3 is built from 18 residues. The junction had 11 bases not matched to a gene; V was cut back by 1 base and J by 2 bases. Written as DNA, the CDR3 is TGTGCCAGCAGCTTGAGGGACAGGTCCAAGCAGACTGGAAACACCATATATTTT. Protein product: CASSLRDRSKQTGNTIYF.